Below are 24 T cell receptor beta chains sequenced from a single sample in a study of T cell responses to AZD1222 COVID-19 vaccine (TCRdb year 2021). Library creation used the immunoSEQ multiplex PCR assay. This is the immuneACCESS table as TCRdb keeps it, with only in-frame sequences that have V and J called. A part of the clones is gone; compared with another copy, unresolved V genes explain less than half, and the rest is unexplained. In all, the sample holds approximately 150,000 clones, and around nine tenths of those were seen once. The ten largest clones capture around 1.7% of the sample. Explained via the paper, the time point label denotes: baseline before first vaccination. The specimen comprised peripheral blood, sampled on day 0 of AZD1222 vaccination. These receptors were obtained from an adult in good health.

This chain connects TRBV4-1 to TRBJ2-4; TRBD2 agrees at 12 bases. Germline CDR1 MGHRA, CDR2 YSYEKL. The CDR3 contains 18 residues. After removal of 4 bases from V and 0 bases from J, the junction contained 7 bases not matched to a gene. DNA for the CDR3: TGCGCCAGCAGCCCCGGCCGGACTAGCGGGATAGCCAAAAACATTCAGTACTTC. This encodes CASSPGRTSGIAKNIQYF.

In DNA form, the CDR3 reads TGCGCCAGCAGCTCGGGGGACAGGGGGCTCACGAACACCGGGGAGCTGTTTTTT. The encoded protein is CASSSGDRGLTNTGELFF. The rearrangement joins TRBV5-1 to TRBJ2-2; 12 nucleotides agree with TRBD1. Losses at the gene ends were 3 bases for V and 0 bases for J; bases not matched to a gene: 6. CDR1 is SGHRS, CDR2 YFSETQ, per germline. CDR3 size: 18 residues.

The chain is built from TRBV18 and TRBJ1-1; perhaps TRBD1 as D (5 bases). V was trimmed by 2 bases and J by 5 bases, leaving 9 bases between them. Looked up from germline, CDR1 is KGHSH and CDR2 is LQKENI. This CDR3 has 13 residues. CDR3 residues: CASSPSGKTEAFF. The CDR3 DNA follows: TGTGCCAGCTCACCATCAGGGAAAACTGAAGCTTTCTTT.

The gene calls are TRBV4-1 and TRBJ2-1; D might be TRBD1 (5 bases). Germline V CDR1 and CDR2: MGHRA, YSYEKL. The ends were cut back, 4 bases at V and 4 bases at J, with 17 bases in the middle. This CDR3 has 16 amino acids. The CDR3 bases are TGCGCCAGCAGCCCGACCCCAGGGCAGAAGTACAATGAGCAGTTCTTC. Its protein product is CASSPTPGQKYNEQFF.

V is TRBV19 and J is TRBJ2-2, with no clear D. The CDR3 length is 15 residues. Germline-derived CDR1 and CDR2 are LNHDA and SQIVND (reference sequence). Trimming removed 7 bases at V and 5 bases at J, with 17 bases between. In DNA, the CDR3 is TGTGCCAGTACCCTAAGACACGGAGCAACCGGGGAGCTGTTTTTT. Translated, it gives CASTLRHGATGELFF.

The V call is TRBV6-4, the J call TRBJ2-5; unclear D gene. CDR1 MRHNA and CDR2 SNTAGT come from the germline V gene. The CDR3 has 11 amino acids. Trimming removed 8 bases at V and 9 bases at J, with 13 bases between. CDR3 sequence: CASYKNKAQYF. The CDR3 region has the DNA TGTGCCAGCTATAAAAACAAGGCCCAGTACTTC.

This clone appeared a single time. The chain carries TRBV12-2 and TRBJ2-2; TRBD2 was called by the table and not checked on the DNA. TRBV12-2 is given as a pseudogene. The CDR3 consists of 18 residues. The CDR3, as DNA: TGTGCAAGTCGCCCCGGGACTAGCGGGAGGGGGCACACCGGGGAGCTGTTTTTT. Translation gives CASRPGTSGRGHTGELFF.

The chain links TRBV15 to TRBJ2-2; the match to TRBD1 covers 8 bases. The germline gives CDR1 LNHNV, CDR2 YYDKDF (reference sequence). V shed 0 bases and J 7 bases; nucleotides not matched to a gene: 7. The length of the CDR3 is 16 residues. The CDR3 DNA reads TGTGCCACCAGCAGAGATCTCCAGGGGGCTATCGGGGAGCTGTTTTTT. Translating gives CATSRDLQGAIGELFF.

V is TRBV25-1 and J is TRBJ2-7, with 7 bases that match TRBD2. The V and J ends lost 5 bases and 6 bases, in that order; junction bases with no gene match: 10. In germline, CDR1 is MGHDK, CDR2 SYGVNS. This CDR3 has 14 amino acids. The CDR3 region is CASSTPAGVGEQYF. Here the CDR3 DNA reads TGTGCCAGCAGTACCCCGGCGGGAGTTGGCGAGCAGTACTTC.

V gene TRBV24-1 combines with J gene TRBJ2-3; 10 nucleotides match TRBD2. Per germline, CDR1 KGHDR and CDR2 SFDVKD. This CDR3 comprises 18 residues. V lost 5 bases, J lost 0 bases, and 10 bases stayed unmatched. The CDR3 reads CATSVPPGLATSTDTQYF. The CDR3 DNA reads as TGTGCCACCAGTGTCCCCCCGGGACTAGCGACCAGCACAGATACGCAGTATTTT.

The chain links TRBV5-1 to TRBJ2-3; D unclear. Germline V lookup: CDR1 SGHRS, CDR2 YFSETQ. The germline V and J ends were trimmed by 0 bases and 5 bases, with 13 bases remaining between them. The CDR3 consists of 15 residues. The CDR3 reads CASSLETAEKDTQYF. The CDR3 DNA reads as TGCGCCAGCAGCTTGGAAACGGCGGAAAAAGATACGCAGTATTTT.

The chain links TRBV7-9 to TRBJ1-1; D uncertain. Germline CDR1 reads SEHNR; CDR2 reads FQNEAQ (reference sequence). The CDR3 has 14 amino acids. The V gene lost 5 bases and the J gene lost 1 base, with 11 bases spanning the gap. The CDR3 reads CASSTVGPNTEAFF. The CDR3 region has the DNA TGTGCCAGCAGCACCGTAGGGCCGAACACTGAAGCTTTCTTT.

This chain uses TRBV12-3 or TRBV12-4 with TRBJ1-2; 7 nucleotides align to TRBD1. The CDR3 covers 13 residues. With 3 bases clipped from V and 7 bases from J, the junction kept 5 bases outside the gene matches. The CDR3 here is CASSLVAGGGYTF. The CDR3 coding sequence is TGTGCCAGCAGTTTGGTGGCAGGGGGTGGCTACACCTTC.

The CDR3: CASSLFPDSNQPQHF. CDR3 nucleotide sequence: TGTGCCAGCAGTTTATTTCCGGATAGCAATCAGCCCCAGCATTTT. The chain combines TRBV27 with TRBJ1-5; D uncertain. V lost 1 base to trimming and J lost 0 bases, with 7 bases between them. This CDR3 spans 15 amino acids. In germline, CDR1 is MNHEY, CDR2 SMNVEV (reference sequence).

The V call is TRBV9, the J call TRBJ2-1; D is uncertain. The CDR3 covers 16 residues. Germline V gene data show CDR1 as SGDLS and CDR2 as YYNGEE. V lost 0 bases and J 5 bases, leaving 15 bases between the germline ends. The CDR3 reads CASSVGYGEWNNEQFF. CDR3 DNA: TGTGCCAGCAGCGTAGGTTATGGGGAATGGAACAATGAGCAGTTCTTC. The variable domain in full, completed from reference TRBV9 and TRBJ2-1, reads DSGVTQTPKHLITATGQRVTLRCSPRSGDLSVYWYQQSLDQGLQFLIQYYNGEERAKGNILERFSAQQFPDLHSELNLSSLELGDSALYFCASSVGYGEWNNEQFFGPGTRLTVL.

Written as DNA, the CDR3 is TGCGCCAGCAGCCAATGGGGGGCAGTGAGCTCCTACAATGAGCAGTTCTTC. As protein: CASSQWGAVSSYNEQFF. This chain joins TRBV4-1 and TRBJ2-1; D tentatively reads TRBD1 or TRBD2 (6 bases each). With 2 bases removed from V and 0 bases from J, the gap between germline ends came to 14 bases. CDR3 length: 17 residues. CDR1 MGHRA and CDR2 YSYEKL come from the germline V gene.

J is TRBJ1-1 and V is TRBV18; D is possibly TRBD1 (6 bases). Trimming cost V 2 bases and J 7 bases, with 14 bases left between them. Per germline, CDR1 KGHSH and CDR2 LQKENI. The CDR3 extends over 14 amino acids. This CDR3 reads CASSPGQGRLEAFF. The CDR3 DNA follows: TGTGCCAGCTCACCAGGTCAGGGGCGTCTTGAAGCTTTCTTT.

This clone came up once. The CDR3 is CSVVASTDTQYF. The CDR3 DNA sequence: TGCAGCGTTGTGGCTTCAACAGATACGCAGTATTTT. V gene TRBV29-1 combines with J gene TRBJ2-3, with D unclear. The ends were cut back, 4 bases at V and 3 bases at J, with 8 bases in the middle. The CDR3 is 12 residues long. Per the germline V gene, CDR1 is SQVTM and CDR2 is ANQGSEA.

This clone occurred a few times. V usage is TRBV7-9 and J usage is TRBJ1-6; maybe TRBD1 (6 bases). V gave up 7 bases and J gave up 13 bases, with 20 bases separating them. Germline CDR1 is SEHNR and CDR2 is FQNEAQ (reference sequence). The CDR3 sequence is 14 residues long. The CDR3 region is CASTRGGEDSPLHF. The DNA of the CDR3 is TGTGCCAGCACCAGAGGGGGGGAAGACTCTCCCCTCCACTTT. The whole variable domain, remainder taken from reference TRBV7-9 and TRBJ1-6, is DTGVSQNPRHKITKRGQNVTFRCDPISEHNRLYWYRQTLGQGPEFLTYFQNEAQLEKSRLLSDRFSAERPKGSFSTLEIQRTEQGDSAMYLCASTRGGEDSPLHFGNGTRLTVT.

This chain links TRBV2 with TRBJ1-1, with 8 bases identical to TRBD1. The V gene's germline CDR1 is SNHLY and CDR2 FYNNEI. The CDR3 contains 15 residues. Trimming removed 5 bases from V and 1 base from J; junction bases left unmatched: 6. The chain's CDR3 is CASSKDRASNTEAFF. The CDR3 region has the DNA TGTGCCAGCAGTAAGGACAGGGCATCGAACACTGAAGCTTTCTTT.

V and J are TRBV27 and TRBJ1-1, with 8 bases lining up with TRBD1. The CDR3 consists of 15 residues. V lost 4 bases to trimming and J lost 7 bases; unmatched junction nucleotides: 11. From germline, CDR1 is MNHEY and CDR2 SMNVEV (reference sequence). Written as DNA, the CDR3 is TGTGCCAGCAGTTGGACAGGGTCGTTTTTGGGTGAAGCTTTCTTT. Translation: CASSWTGSFLGEAFF.

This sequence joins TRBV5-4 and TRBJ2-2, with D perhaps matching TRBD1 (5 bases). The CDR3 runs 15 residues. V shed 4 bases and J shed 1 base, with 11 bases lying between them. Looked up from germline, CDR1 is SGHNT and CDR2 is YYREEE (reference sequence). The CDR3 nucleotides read TGTGCCAGCAGCCCTAGACAGAAGAACACCGGGGAGCTGTTTTTT. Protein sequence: CASSPRQKNTGELFF.

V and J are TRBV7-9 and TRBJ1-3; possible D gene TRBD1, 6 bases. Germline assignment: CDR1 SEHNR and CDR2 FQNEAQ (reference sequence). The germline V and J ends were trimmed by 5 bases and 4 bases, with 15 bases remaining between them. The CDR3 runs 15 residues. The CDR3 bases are TGTGCCAGCAGCGCCAGAGGGGACATCGGAAACACCATATATTTT. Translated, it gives CASSARGDIGNTIYF. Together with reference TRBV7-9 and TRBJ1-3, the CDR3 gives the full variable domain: DTGVSQNPRHKITKRGQNVTFRCDPISEHNRLYWYRQTLGQGPEFLTYFQNEAQLEKSRLLSDRFSAERPKGSFSTLEIQRTEQGDSAMYLCASSARGDIGNTIYFGEGSWLTVV.

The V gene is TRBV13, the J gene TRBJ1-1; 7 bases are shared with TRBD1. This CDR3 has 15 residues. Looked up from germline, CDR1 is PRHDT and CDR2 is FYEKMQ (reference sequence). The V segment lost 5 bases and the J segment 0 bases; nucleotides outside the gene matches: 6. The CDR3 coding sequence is TGTGCCAGCAGCCATGGACAGGAGGTGAACACTGAAGCTTTCTTT. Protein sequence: CASSHGQEVNTEAFF.